This T cell receptor beta chain was sequenced for a study of shared clonotypes between healthy human individuals. Study-level findings and limits: Having only a few donors restricted how much genetic and exposure-history diversity was captured.

V lost 1 base and J lost 1, with 19 bases in between. CDR3 length: 18 amino acids. Looked up from germline, CDR1 is SGDLS and CDR2 is YYNGEE. Each sorted subset replicate got 200 ng genomic DNA, tens of thousands of genomes. Method: immunoSEQ multiplex PCR; TCRdb's copy keeps in-frame clones and lacks some. Among millions of clones, about 95% were seen once, and the ten largest hold 1% to 1.3%. Remarks on this clone: Its specificity is not known.

Positively selected for CCR7, the CD45RO-negative cells used as naive CD8 cells excluded terminally differentiated effector memory CD45RA+ cells. This clonotype was obtained from a man aged 18 to 30 in good health. The sequencing sample was made of naive CD8+ T cells sorted from blood. This sequence joins TRBV9 and TRBJ2-3, with a possible D match to TRBD2 (6 bases). The chain's CDR3 is CASSVLGVGAGRTDTQYF. CDR3 sequence (DNA): TGTGCCAGCAGCGTACTTGGGGTCGGGGCGGGGCGCACAGATACGCAGTATTTT.